This TCR beta chain was documented in a study of cytomegalovirus exposure and HLA in healthy donors. Study as a whole: T cells numbering about 179 million yielded 100 million to 120 million unique TCR beta sequences in an earlier analysis.

This clone was found a few times. The V gene's germline CDR1 is SGHRS and CDR2 YFSETQ. The CDR3 covers 16 residues. With V trimmed by 4 bases and J by 0 bases, 3 bases remained unmatched. This PCR relied on a set of 60 Vbeta primers and 13 Jbeta primers. In the authors' workflow: The authors later counted 70 million to 80 million unique TCR beta chains, 9.5 million to 11 million of them shared. The assay was immunoSEQ multiplex PCR, and TCRdb's table has in-frame clones only and misses some. The DNA gave D and trimming, while V, J and clone size come from that table. Among under 75,000 clones listed, over 70% were seen once.

Sequencing input: PBMCs. The origin of this receptor is a human donor in good health. The chain has TRBV5-1 and TRBJ2-1; 11 nucleotides align to TRBD1. The CDR3 reads CASSPGTGGSYNEQFF. For the CDR3, the DNA is TGCGCCAGCAGCCCCGGGACAGGGGGCTCCTACAATGAGCAGTTCTTC. The whole variable domain, remainder taken from reference TRBV5-1 and TRBJ2-1, is KAGVTQTPRYLIKTRGQQVTLSCSPISGHRSVSWYQQTPGQGLQFLFEYFSETQRNKGNFPGRFSGRQFSNSRSEMNVSTLELGDSALYLCASSPGTGGSYNEQFFGPGTRLTVL.